Following are 31 T cell receptor beta chains from one sample sequenced in a study of PD-L1 blockade in urothelial cancer. Data came from immunoSEQ multiplex PCR; TCRdb stores just in-frame clones and leaves some out. Here the sample spans approximately 110,000 clones, roughly 84% being singletons. The sequenced sample was PBMCs, obtained around atezolizumab (anti-PD-L1) treatment. Receptor source: a man aged 45-60 years with urothelial cancer.

CDR3 sequence reads: CASSFQTGTNQPQHF. The CDR3 nucleotides read TGTGCCAGCAGCTTCCAGACAGGGACTAATCAGCCCCAGCATTTT. The chain recombines TRBV5-5 with TRBJ1-5; TRBD1 matches at 7 bases. The CDR3 length is 15 residues. Per the germline V gene, CDR1 is SGHKS and CDR2 is YYEKEE (reference sequence). The ends lost 2 bases at V and 4 bases at J; junction bases unmatched: 6. Supplemented by reference TRBV5-5 and TRBJ1-5, the full variable domain reads DAGVTQSPTHLIKTRGQQVTLRCSPISGHKSVSWYQQVLGQGPQFIFQYYEKEERGRGNFPDRFSARQFPNYSSELNVNALLLGDSALYLCASSFQTGTNQPQHFGDGTRLSIL.

The chain links TRBV4-2 to TRBJ2-7; D not resolved. V shed 4 bases and J shed 7 bases, with 5 bases lying between them. The CDR3 spans 10 residues. Germline CDR1 and CDR2: LGHNA and YNFKEQ. CDR3 nucleotides: TGTGCCAGCAGCCCTAGAGAGCAGTACTTC. This codes for CASSPREQYF.

This clone showed up just once. This chain connects TRBV19 to TRBJ1-5; weak D call: TRBD1 (5 bases). The CDR3 totals 13 residues. Trimming took off 3 bases at V and 7 bases at J, with 10 bases between the two ends. CDR1 LNHDA and CDR2 SQIVND come from the germline V gene (reference sequence). The CDR3 loop reads CASSIQGRQPQHF. CDR3 sequence (DNA): TGTGCCAGTAGTATTCAGGGCCGGCAGCCCCAGCATTTT.

This clone was observed once. The genes are TRBV29-1 and TRBJ2-3, with TRBD2 matching over 14 bases. The germline V gene encodes CDR1 SQVTM and CDR2 ANQGSEA. CDR3 length: 14 residues. J was trimmed by 10 bases and V by 7 bases; bases with no gene match: 10. The CDR3 loop reads CSGCGTSGGRAQYF. The CDR3 bases are TGCAGCGGGTGCGGGACTAGCGGGGGTCGAGCGCAGTATTTT.

This clone was observed once. This chain connects TRBV7-3 to TRBJ2-3, with TRBD1 matching 7 bases. This CDR3 region has 15 residues. Germline-derived CDR1 and CDR2 are SGHTA and FQGTGA. Trimming at V came to 5 bases and at J to 4 bases, leaving 9 bases not matched to a gene. Here the CDR3 reads CASSTGTVLPDTQYF. The CDR3 bases are TGTGCCAGCAGCACCGGGACAGTCCTTCCAGATACGCAGTATTTT.

This clone was seen more than once but under ten times. This sequence joins TRBV27 and TRBJ1-1, with 10 bases fitting TRBD1. CDR3 length: 15 amino acids. Germline V CDR1 and CDR2: MNHEY, SMNVEV (reference sequence). The trim removed 1 base at V and 6 bases at J, leaving 5 bases unmatched. The CDR3 sequence is CASSLYRDRGPEAFF. The CDR3 nucleotides read TGTGCCAGCAGTTTATACCGGGACAGGGGTCCTGAAGCTTTCTTT.

This chain uses TRBV10-2 with TRBJ2-4; 9 nucleotides line up with TRBD2. The CDR3 length is 16 residues. Losses at the gene ends were 4 bases for V and 1 base for J; bases not matched to a gene: 5. Per the germline V gene, CDR1 is WSHSY and CDR2 is SAAADI. The CDR3 here is CASSVASGTAKNIQYF. As DNA, the CDR3 is TGCGCCAGCAGTGTGGCTAGCGGGACCGCCAAAAACATTCAGTACTTC.

The V gene is TRBV6-1, the J gene TRBJ1-5; D gene uncertain. V gave up 0 bases and J gave up 7 bases, with 16 bases separating them. Germline CDR1 is MNHNS and CDR2 is SASEGT. CDR3 length equals 16 residues. DNA for the CDR3: TGTGCCAGCAGTGAAGCTGGAGCCGTCGCGGCCCAGCCCCAGCATTTT. This translates into CASSEAGAVAAQPQHF.

The gene calls are TRBV6-5 and TRBJ2-1; D possibly corresponds to TRBD2 (5 bases). This CDR3 spans 15 amino acids. Deletions cut 6 bases from V and 4 bases from J, with 16 bases between. CDR1 is MNHEY and CDR2 is SVGAGI in the germline V gene. CDR3 nucleotides: TGTGCCAGCAGGACCAGCGGAAACTATTACAATGAGCAGTTCTTC. It specifies CASRTSGNYYNEQFF.

CDR3 sequence: CASSLIGASGANVLTF. CDR3 DNA sequence: TGTGCCAGCAGCTTGATAGGGGCCTCTGGGGCCAACGTCCTGACTTTC. This chain uses TRBV5-5 with TRBJ2-6; weak D call: TRBD1 (5 bases). The germline V and J ends were trimmed by 1 base and 0 bases, with 8 bases remaining between them. This CDR3 has 16 amino acids. Germline loops: CDR1 SGHKS, CDR2 YYEKEE (reference sequence).

V gene TRBV6-1 combines with J gene TRBJ2-1, with D unresolved. This CDR3 is built from 14 residues. Germline V gives CDR1 MNHNS, CDR2 SASEGT. Trimming took 1 base from V and 6 from J, leaving 10 bases between them. CDR3 sequence reads: CASSEGYYFNEQFF. CDR3 nucleotides: TGTGCCAGCAGTGAAGGATACTATTTCAATGAGCAGTTCTTC.

This clone is medium-sized within its sample. The chain has TRBV19 and TRBJ1-5; D gene ambiguous. Trimming pared 3 bases from V and 6 bases from J, leaving 18 bases between. The CDR3 has 16 residues. The germline V gene has CDR1 LNHDA and CDR2 SQIVND (reference sequence). Here the CDR3 reads CASSMGSGGGSQPQHF. CDR3 DNA sequence: TGTGCCAGTAGTATGGGGTCCGGTGGAGGCTCTCAGCCCCAGCATTTT.

This chain joins TRBV9 and TRBJ2-2, with D possibly matching TRBD2 (5 bases). V shed 2 bases and J shed 2 bases, with 10 bases lying between them. This CDR3 spans 15 amino acids. Germline V lookup: CDR1 SGDLS, CDR2 YYNGEE. The CDR3 region is CASSVGSLNTGELFF. CDR3 sequence (DNA): TGTGCCAGCAGCGTTGGGAGCCTAAACACCGGGGAGCTGTTTTTT.

The genes are TRBV2 and TRBJ2-1; 8 nucleotides line up with TRBD2. CDR3 size: 15 residues. Germline values: CDR1 SNHLY, CDR2 FYNNEI. With V trimmed by 2 bases and J by 7 bases, 7 bases remained unmatched. The CDR3 spells CASSERGTSVNEQFF. As DNA, the CDR3 is TGTGCCAGCAGTGAAAGGGGGACTAGTGTGAATGAGCAGTTCTTC.

A remark on this clone: One end of the junction varies from germline; a read error may be responsible. V is TRBV2 and J is TRBJ2-1; D is perhaps TRBD2 (6 bases). The CDR3 spans 13 residues. Germline V gives CDR1 SNHLY, CDR2 FYNNEI. CDR3 sequence (DNA): TGTGCCAGCAGTGGGGACTCCCACAATGAGCAGTTCTTC. This encodes CASSGDSHNEQFF.

The DNA for the CDR3 is TGTGCCAGCAGTTTATTTGCGGGAAGGGACTATGGCTACACCTTC. It encodes CASSLFAGRDYGYTF. This chain connects TRBV28 to TRBJ1-2; no firm D call. Trimming shortened V by 1 base and J by 3 bases, and 12 bases separated the two germline ends. Germline assignment: CDR1 MDHEN and CDR2 SYDVKM. This CDR3 region has 15 residues.

The chain links TRBV5-1 to TRBJ2-7; D uncertain. Deletions cut 3 bases from V and 0 bases from J, with 16 bases between. Germline V gene sequence: CDR1 SGHRS, CDR2 YFSETQ. The CDR3 contains 16 residues. The CDR3 loop is CASSSLQSSLSYEQYF. The CDR3 DNA follows: TGCGCCAGCAGCTCGCTTCAGTCGTCGCTCTCCTACGAGCAGTACTTC.

The sample holds a few counts of this clone. The chain uses TRBV6-5 and TRBJ1-6; TRBD1 matches at 9 bases. Germline assignment: CDR1 MNHEY and CDR2 SVGAGI. After removal of 2 bases from V and 11 bases from J, the junction contained 10 bases not matched to a gene. The CDR3 spans 16 residues. CDR3 loop: CASSYRWTGVVTPLHF. The CDR3 DNA sequence: TGTGCCAGCAGTTACCGCTGGACAGGGGTGGTGACACCCCTCCACTTT.

This clone has only a few counts. The chain uses TRBV5-1 and TRBJ1-2; the D gene is possibly TRBD1 (6 bases). Trimming cost V 4 bases and J 6 bases, with 19 bases left between them. The CDR3 totals 15 residues. The V gene's germline CDR1 is SGHRS and CDR2 YFSETQ. The CDR3 here is CASSVPQGSRDGYTF. The DNA of the CDR3 is TGCGCCAGCAGCGTACCACAGGGTTCAAGGGATGGCTACACCTTC.

V is TRBV30 and J is TRBJ1-1, with D maybe TRBD1 (6 bases). Germline CDR1 reads GTSNPN; CDR2 reads SVGIG (reference sequence). The CDR3 totals 14 residues. V lost 4 bases to trimming and J lost 5 bases, with 17 bases between them. The CDR3: CAWTRGGRGTEAFF. CDR3 bases: TGTGCCTGGACGAGGGGGGGGCGAGGAACTGAAGCTTTCTTT.

This chain joins TRBV18 and TRBJ1-5; D call uncertain. Trimming stripped 3 bases from V and 2 bases from J, with 5 bases between. The germline gives CDR1 KGHSH, CDR2 LQKENI. The CDR3 extends over 13 amino acids. As DNA, the CDR3 is TGTGCCAGCTCACCGTCAGGCAATCAGCCCCAGCATTTT. It codes for CASSPSGNQPQHF.

This sequence joins TRBV13 and TRBJ2-6; 7 bases map to TRBD2. Germline CDR1 is PRHDT and CDR2 is FYEKMQ (reference sequence). The CDR3 is 20 amino acids. The ends lost 5 bases at V and 0 bases at J; junction bases unmatched: 16. The chain's CDR3 is CASSPPPRAGETSGANVLTF. The CDR3 region has the DNA TGTGCCAGCAGCCCTCCCCCCAGGGCGGGGGAAACCTCTGGGGCCAACGTCCTGACTTTC. The entire variable domain, with the rest obtained from reference TRBV13 and TRBJ2-6, is as follows: AAGVIQSPRHLIKEKRETATLKCYPIPRHDTVYWYQQGPGQDPQFLISFYEKMQSDKGSIPDRFSAQQFSDYHSELNMSSLELGDSALYFCASSPPPRAGETSGANVLTFGAGSRLTVL.

CDR3 sequence reads: CASSLELSPNEQFF. The DNA for the CDR3 is TGCGCCAGCAGCTTGGAACTATCACCAAATGAGCAGTTCTTC. The chain is built from TRBV5-1 and TRBJ2-1; the D is unclear. Between the trimmed V and J ends, which lost 0 bases and 7 bases, there was a span of 11 bases. Germline V gene data show CDR1 as SGHRS and CDR2 as YFSETQ. The CDR3 covers 14 residues. The full variable domain, with the rest looked up from reference TRBV5-1 and TRBJ2-1, is KAGVTQTPRYLIKTRGQQVTLSCSPISGHRSVSWYQQTPGQGLQFLFEYFSETQRNKGNFPGRFSGRQFSNSRSEMNVSTLELGDSALYLCASSLELSPNEQFFGPGTRLTVL.

J is TRBJ1-5 and V is TRBV11-3; 8 bases agree with TRBD1. This CDR3 region has 16 residues. Germline V CDR1 and CDR2: SGHNT, YENEEA. V was clipped by 5 bases and J by 5 bases; unmatched bases: 11. CDR3 sequence: CASSISSAGGDQPQHF. As DNA, the CDR3 is TGTGCCAGCAGCATTAGTAGTGCAGGGGGCGATCAGCCCCAGCATTTT. Full variable domain (outside the CDR3, taken from reference TRBV11-3 and TRBJ1-5): EAGVVQSPRYKIIEKKQPVAFWCNPISGHNTLYWYLQNLGQGPELLIRYENEEAVDDSQLPKDRFSAERLKGVDSTLKIQPAELGDSAVYLCASSISSAGGDQPQHFGDGTRLSIL.

This clone occurred a few times. The chain links TRBV11-2 to TRBJ1-2; maybe TRBD1 (6 bases). Germline loops: CDR1 SGHAT, CDR2 FQNNGV. Trimming shortened V by 5 bases and J by 0 bases, and 13 bases separated the two germline ends. The CDR3 is 15 amino acids. CDR3 sequence (DNA): TGTGCCAGCAGCAAAACAGGGCAAGCTAACTATGGCTACACCTTC. Protein: CASSKTGQANYGYTF.

The sample holds a few counts of this clone. The chain recombines TRBV7-9 with TRBJ1-1; 8 bases line up with TRBD1. V lost 5 bases to trimming and J lost 2 bases; unmatched junction nucleotides: 10. Germline-derived CDR1 and CDR2 are SEHNR and FQNEAQ (reference sequence). The CDR3 is 16 amino acids. The CDR3 nucleotides read TGTGCCAGCAGCCTGACCGGGACAGGTTTCAACACTGAAGCTTTCTTT. Translation gives CASSLTGTGFNTEAFF.

V and J are TRBV7-3 and TRBJ2-1; TRBD2 is a possible D gene (6 bases). The CDR3 runs to 16 residues. Germline lookup yields CDR1 SGHTA and CDR2 FQGTGA. V was shortened by 0 bases and J by 9 bases, with 18 bases between the two germline ends. The CDR3 coding sequence is TGTGCCAGCAGCTTAACTCCGGGAGACGGTTTCGGTGAGCAGTTCTTC. It is translated as CASSLTPGDGFGEQFF.

V gene TRBV14 combines with J gene TRBJ1-1; D might be TRBD1 (5 bases). V shed 0 bases and J shed 5 bases, with 10 bases lying between them. The CDR3 sequence is 14 residues long. Germline CDR1 and CDR2: SGHDN and FVKESK. CDR3 in DNA: TGTGCCAGCAGCCAAGAAGTGCGGGGGACTGAAGCTTTCTTT. Translated: CASSQEVRGTEAFF.

The chain joins TRBV13 to TRBJ1-3; the D is unclear. The germline CDR1 and CDR2 sequences are PRHDT and FYEKMQ (reference sequence). This CDR3 contains 12 residues. V dropped 5 bases and J dropped 10 bases, with 12 bases sitting between them. CDR3 in DNA: TGTGCCAGCAGCGGCAGACAATTTACCATATATTTT. This encodes CASSGRQFTIYF.

The J gene is TRBJ2-7, the V gene TRBV5-1, with TRBD2 identical over 8 bases. The germline V gene encodes CDR1 SGHRS and CDR2 YFSETQ. The CDR3 covers 15 residues. V lost 4 bases, J lost 2 bases, and 8 bases stayed unmatched. Written as DNA, the CDR3 is TGCGCCAGCAGCCTCGATTCTAGCGGGCCCTACGAGCAGTACTTC. Translation: CASSLDSSGPYEQYF.

The gene calls are TRBV4-1 and TRBJ2-2, with 7 bases lining up with TRBD2. V was clipped by 0 bases and J by 2 bases; unmatched bases: 6. The CDR3 totals 17 residues. Germline lookup yields CDR1 MGHRA and CDR2 YSYEKL. Here the CDR3 reads CASSQEISGSNTGELFF. The CDR3 DNA sequence: TGCGCCAGCAGCCAAGAGATTAGCGGGTCCAACACCGGGGAGCTGTTTTTT.